What follows are 7 T cell receptor beta chains derived from one specimen sequenced in a study of identical twins. TCRdb passed the 5' RACE reads through MiXCR, listing each CDR3 protein once. The table has 200,000 to 300,000 distinct CDR3 sequences, approximately 10% seen once. Sequencing was performed on memory T cells sorted from blood. These receptors were collected from a man aged 45-60 years in good health.

This clonotype was observed a few times. The chain carries TRBV7-2 and TRBJ2-1; D is perhaps TRBD2 (7 bases). The V end lost 1 base, the J end lost 8 bases, and 18 bases lay between the germline ends. The CDR3 extends over 16 amino acids. Germline CDR1 is SGHTA and CDR2 is FQGNSA. The chain's CDR3 is CASSLGSAGAGYEQFF. CDR3 nucleotides: TGTGCCAGCAGCTTAGGGTCCGCGGGGGCCGGCTATGAGCAGTTCTTC.

In this sample, this clonotype turned up a few times. This chain joins TRBV30 and TRBJ2-2; 11 bases fit TRBD1. CDR3 length equals 15 residues. Trimming cost V 3 bases and J 4 bases; bases outside gene matches: 4. In germline, CDR1 is GTSNPN, CDR2 SVGIG (reference sequence). CDR3 region: CAWRDRGRGTGELFF. As DNA, the CDR3 is TGTGCCTGGAGGGACAGGGGGCGCGGCACCGGGGAGCTGTTTTTT.

This clonotype appeared a few times. This chain links TRBV15 with TRBJ2-3, with D hard to call. V was cut by 1 base and J by 3 bases, with 5 bases left in between. CDR1 and CDR2 from the germline V gene are LNHNV and YYDKDF (reference sequence). The CDR3 runs to 13 residues. DNA of the CDR3: TGTGCCACCAGCAGAGCAGAGACAGATACGCAGTATTTT. Translating gives CATSRAETDTQYF. The full variable domain, completed using reference TRBV15 and TRBJ2-3, is DAMVIQNPRYQVTQFGKPVTLSCSQTLNHNVMYWYQQKSSQAPKLLFHYYDKDFNNEADTPDNFQSRRPNTSFCFLDIRSPGLGDTAMYLCATSRAETDTQYFGPGTRLTVL.

This clonotype was counted ten times or more. The rearrangement uses TRBV10-2 and TRBJ1-6; D remains ambiguous. Germline CDR1 and CDR2: WSHSY and SAAADI. Trimming removed 2 bases at V and 2 bases at J, with 10 bases between. The CDR3 runs 16 residues. The CDR3 DNA is TGCGCCAGCAGTGAGATTGGTAGGACCTATAATTCACCCCTCCACTTT. Encoded protein: CASSEIGRTYNSPLHF.

This clonotype has a handful of counts. The rearrangement links TRBV6-1 to TRBJ1-6, with a possible D match to TRBD1 (5 bases). Trimming cost V 8 bases and J 7 bases, with 12 bases left between them. The CDR3 sequence is 13 residues long. Germline CDR1 MNHNS, CDR2 SASEGT. CDR3 loop: CASVRDWNSPLHF. The CDR3 nucleotides read TGTGCCAGCGTCAGGGACTGGAATTCACCCCTCCACTTT.

This clonotype was seen many times. The V and J genes are TRBV5-1 and TRBJ2-1; TRBD2 matches at 8 bases. This CDR3 has 15 residues. CDR1 is SGHRS and CDR2 is YFSETQ in the germline V gene. After removal of 1 base from V and 8 bases from J, the junction contained 8 bases not matched to a gene. The CDR3 nucleotides are TGCGCCAGCAGCTTGCGCCTAGCGGGTGGAGATGAGCAGTTCTTC. It is translated as CASSLRLAGGDEQFF.

Written as DNA, the CDR3 is TGCGCCAGCAGCCTAGGGTTAGCGGGGGGGGTACCTGAGCAGTTCTTC. It yields the protein CASSLGLAGGVPEQFF. V gene TRBV5-1 combines with J gene TRBJ2-1; the match to TRBD2 covers 11 bases. The V gene's germline CDR1 is SGHRS and CDR2 YFSETQ. The length of the CDR3 is 16 residues. The V segment lost 4 bases and the J segment 9 bases; nucleotides outside the gene matches: 12.